These 8 T cell receptor beta chains were sequenced from one sample in a study of T cell responses to AZD1222 COVID-19 vaccine. Method: immunoSEQ multiplex PCR; TCRdb's copy keeps in-frame clones and lacks some. The data contain about 140,000 clones, more than 80% of them singletons. The sample consisted of peripheral blood, taken on day 0 of AZD1222 vaccination. All receptors derive from an adult in good health.

This sequence joins TRBV28 and TRBJ1-5; 7 bases fit TRBD1. This CDR3 contains 16 residues. The germline V gene has CDR1 MDHEN and CDR2 SYDVKM. J gave up 0 bases and V 3 bases, and 5 bases lay outside the gene matches. The CDR3 here is CASSLGTVYSNQPQHF. The CDR3 DNA reads as TGTGCCAGCAGTTTGGGGACAGTCTATAGCAATCAGCCCCAGCATTTT.

J is TRBJ2-7 and V is TRBV5-4; 7 nucleotides agree with TRBD1. This CDR3 region has 15 residues. Germline V CDR1 and CDR2: SGHNT, YYREEE (reference sequence). V shed 5 bases, J shed 3 bases, and the junction held 11 bases outside the gene matches. CDR3 DNA sequence: TGTGCCAGCAGAGTTTCAGGACAGGCCGGCTACGAGCAGTACTTC. This encodes CASRVSGQAGYEQYF.

The V call is TRBV9, the J call TRBJ1-3; perhaps TRBD1 as D (5 bases). Germline values: CDR1 SGDLS, CDR2 YYNGEE. The CDR3 is 16 residues long. Trimming stripped 6 bases from V and 0 bases from J, with 16 bases between. The CDR3, as DNA: TGTGCCAGCACCCGAGGGGTAGGGTCCTCTGGAAACACCATATATTTT. Its protein is CASTRGVGSSGNTIYF.

The gene calls are TRBV7-3 and TRBJ1-3; 7 nucleotides match TRBD1. CDR1 is SGHTA and CDR2 is FQGTGA in the germline V gene. This CDR3 is 15 amino acids long. Losses at the gene ends were 5 bases for V and 1 base for J; bases not matched to a gene: 5. CDR3 region: CASSPQGGSGNTIYF. In nucleotides, the CDR3 is TGTGCCAGCAGCCCCCAGGGGGGGTCTGGAAACACCATATATTTT.

J is TRBJ1-3 and V is TRBV3-1 (or the pseudogene TRBV3-2), with 7 bases matching TRBD1. The CDR3 consists of 15 residues. CDR1 and CDR2 (germline): LGHDT, YNNKEL (reference sequence). J lost 8 bases, V lost 1 base, and 8 bases had no gene match. CDR3 DNA sequence: TGTGCCAGCAGCCAAGGTCTAGGGGGCTTCGACACCATATATTTT. Translated, it gives CASSQGLGGFDTIYF.

This clone was picked up one time. The V gene is TRBV28, the J gene TRBJ1-4; D uncertain. Germline V gene sequence: CDR1 MDHEN, CDR2 SYDVKM. V was pared by 7 bases and J by 5 bases, with 20 bases between. This CDR3 has 16 amino acids. CDR3 protein: CASIRGGSPSNEKLFF. The CDR3 DNA reads as TGTGCCAGCATCAGAGGAGGGAGTCCTTCAAATGAAAAACTGTTTTTT.

V and J are TRBV4-1 and TRBJ1-4, with D possibly matching TRBD1 (5 bases). The germline V gene encodes CDR1 MGHRA and CDR2 YSYEKL. V was pared by 4 bases and J by 4 bases, with 10 bases between. The length of the CDR3 is 14 residues. The CDR3 reads CASSPWDGNEKLFF. The CDR3 bases are TGCGCCAGCAGCCCTTGGGACGGTAATGAAAAACTGTTTTTT.

This sequence joins TRBV7-9 and TRBJ2-1; no clear D. V gave up 5 bases and J gave up 6 bases, with 11 bases separating them. CDR3 length: 13 amino acids. Germline CDR1 SEHNR, CDR2 FQNEAQ (reference sequence). CDR3 nucleotide sequence: TGTGCCAGCAGCCCCCCCGACCGCAATGAGCAGTTCTTC. This sequence encodes CASSPPDRNEQFF.